A single sample is the source of the 9 T cell receptor beta chains below, sequenced in a study of blood T cell repertoires in COVID-19. Generated by immunoSEQ multiplex PCR, the TCRdb table keeps only in-frame clones and is missing some. The sample carries about 160,000 clones, 70% to 85% recorded once. Sequenced: peripheral blood. Receptors originate from a man aged 80 or over with COVID-19, enrolled during active disease.

V usage is TRBV5-1 and J usage is TRBJ1-6, with TRBD1 matching over 8 bases. The CDR3 consists of 15 residues. Looked up from germline, CDR1 is SGHRS and CDR2 is YFSETQ. Trimming at V came to 4 bases and at J to 5 bases, leaving 5 bases not matched to a gene. Here the CDR3 reads CASSGGTGNNSPLHF. CDR3 in DNA: TGCGCCAGCAGCGGGGGGACAGGCAATAATTCACCCCTCCACTTT.

The chain has TRBV19 and TRBJ1-1; no clear D. Per germline, CDR1 LNHDA and CDR2 SQIVND (reference sequence). The CDR3 extends over 14 amino acids. V lost 3 bases and J lost 1, with 9 bases in between. CDR3 in DNA: TGTGCCAGTAGTATTTTTGGAGGGAACACTGAAGCTTTCTTT. It encodes CASSIFGGNTEAFF.

This chain links TRBV2 with TRBJ2-2; D is uncertain. In germline, CDR1 is SNHLY, CDR2 FYNNEI. The CDR3 is 14 amino acids. V shed 0 bases and J shed 3 bases, with 5 bases lying between them. DNA for the CDR3: TGTGCCAGCAGTGAAGCCCCTGACACCGGGGAGCTGTTTTTT. Protein product: CASSEAPDTGELFF.

This chain links TRBV19 with TRBJ1-5; possibly TRBD1 for D (6 bases). This CDR3 spans 16 amino acids. Trimming stripped 3 bases from V and 3 bases from J, with 15 bases between. The germline CDR1 and CDR2 sequences are LNHDA and SQIVND (reference sequence). CDR3 region: CASSIPAGGPNQPQHF. The DNA of the CDR3 is TGTGCCAGTAGTATCCCCGCCGGGGGGCCCAATCAGCCCCAGCATTTT.

V usage is TRBV6-5 and J usage is TRBJ2-5; maybe TRBD1 (6 bases). Germline V gene sequence: CDR1 MNHEY, CDR2 SVGAGI. V was trimmed by 1 base and J by 5 bases, leaving 17 bases between them. CDR3 length equals 16 residues. The CDR3, as DNA: TGTGCCAGCAGTTACTTAAACGGACGAAGGGGGGAGACCCAGTACTTC. Protein: CASSYLNGRRGETQYF.

This clone was recorded only once. This sample includes further DNA sequences coding for the same CDR3. The V and J genes are TRBV2 and TRBJ1-2, with TRBD1 identical over 7 bases. V was clipped by 6 bases and J by 3 bases; unmatched bases: 4. The CDR3 is 13 residues long. CDR1 SNHLY and CDR2 FYNNEI come from the germline V gene. Written as DNA, the CDR3 is TGTGCCAGCAGCTCCACAGGGGACTATGGCTACACCTTC. It codes for CASSSTGDYGYTF.

This chain connects TRBV7-2 to TRBJ1-2, with TRBD1 matching over 10 bases. Trimming took 5 bases from V and 4 from J; bases not matched to a gene: 4. There are 14 residues in the CDR3. CDR1 and CDR2 (germline): SGHTA, FQGNSA. For the CDR3, the DNA is TGTGCCAGCAGCGCCGGACAGGGGGGCTATGGCTACACCTTC. Encoded protein: CASSAGQGGYGYTF. Complete variable domain (other parts from reference TRBV7-2 and TRBJ1-2): GAGVSQSPSNKVTEKGKDVELRCDPISGHTALYWYRQSLGQGLEFLIYFQGNSAPDKSGLPSDRFSAERTGGSVSTLTIQRTQQEDSAVYLCASSAGQGGYGYTFGSGTRLTVV.

The J gene is TRBJ2-1, the V gene TRBV28; TRBD1 agrees at 7 bases. Germline trimming cut 3 bases from V and 6 bases from J; bases unmatched to any gene: 11. The germline gives CDR1 MDHEN, CDR2 SYDVKM. CDR3 length: 16 amino acids. The CDR3 coding sequence is TGTGCCAGCAGTTTGGGCCACCTTACAGGGGCCAATGAGCAGTTCTTC. It yields the protein CASSLGHLTGANEQFF.

The chain employs TRBV6-6 and TRBJ1-6; maybe TRBD1 (6 bases). This CDR3 region has 15 residues. The V end was cut by 4 bases, the J end by 5 bases, with 12 bases between. The germline V gene encodes CDR1 MNHNY and CDR2 SVGAGI (reference sequence). This CDR3 is CASSSSDSDNSPLHF. In DNA form, the CDR3 reads TGTGCCAGCAGTTCATCGGACAGCGATAATTCACCCCTCCACTTT.